Detailed here is one TCR beta chain. The CDR3 is made up of 15 amino acids. Germline assignment: CDR1 SGHNT and CDR2 YYREEE (reference sequence). V was clipped by 0 bases and J by 8 bases; unmatched bases: 7. Donors included only healthy HIV-negative adults lacking recent acute infections or vaccinations. Authors' analysis steps: ImmunoSEQ junction-only sequences lacked quality scores, so their filtering differed. Repertoires were generated with immunoSEQ multiplex PCR, while TCRdb's copy carries only in-frame clones and drops some. D and trimming were read from the DNA, whereas the V and J calls and clone size are those reported in that table. Of 450,000 or so clones in the sample, about 74% were seen once. The data were taken from a study of shared clonotypes between healthy human individuals.

The TCR comes from a woman aged 35 to 49 in good health. Some clones in this sample may be carry-over from other donors' samples. Sequencing input: PBMCs. The chain couples TRBV5-4 to TRBJ1-2; 10 positions agree with TRBD1. DNA of the CDR3: TGTGCCAGCAGCTTGGAGACAGGGGGCGCGGGCGGCTACACCTTC. It translates to CASSLETGGAGGYTF.